Here is one T cell receptor beta chain with its context. The antigen is unknown. These data come from a study of CD8 T cells in Susac syndrome. With 0 bases removed from V and 7 bases from J, the gap between germline ends came to 13 bases. The CDR3 sequence is 15 residues long. Study-wide results and limits: The TCR sequencing and HLA analysis in the study involved a relatively small number of individuals, as the study acknowledged.

Negative isolation yielded CD8+ and CD4+ T cells; FACS enriched TEMRA cells. Reverse transcription of about 0.45 to 1 ug RNA was carried out with random hexamers. The immunoSEQ assay covered 54 Vbeta and 13 Jbeta segments for CDR3. Each CDR3 protein is one row after TCRdb ran MiXCR on the immunoSEQ multiplex PCR reads. The table has 130,000 to 150,000 distinct CDR3 sequences, approximately 93% seen once; the top ten hold around 0.29%. The chain uses TRBV23-1 and TRBJ2-1; D remains ambiguous. TRBV23-1 is known as an ORF, though its function is uncertain. Sequenced sample: CD8+ T cells from PBMCs. The sequence derives from a human donor in good health. The CDR3 coding sequence is TGCGCCAGCAGTCAATCACCTAGTATTGAGAATGAGCAGTTCTTC. Its translation: CASSQSPSIENEQFF.